Listed below are T cell receptor beta chains from one sample, sequenced in a study of CD8+ T cells in alopecia areata. TCRdb keeps only in-frame clones here, not all; method: immunoSEQ multiplex PCR. In the table there are about 120,000 clones, about 50% of which are singletons. The sample in question was CD4+ T cells sorted from blood, obtained at week 4, from a patient treated with tofacitinib. These receptors came from a human donor with alopecia areata. CDR3s include the opening cysteine and the closing phenylalanine or tryptophan. Fields, in order: V gene, clone size, D gene, J gene, CDR3 DNA, CDR3 protein. D genes are given only for firm matches. Rows give clone size only sometimes, using once, few, many, or a class for an expanded clone.

v_gene: TRBV9
abundance: NA
d_gene: NA
j_gene: TRBJ2-1
CDR3nt: TGTGCCAGCAGCGTAGCTGTGGGACACCCTCGAGGGAACAACAATGAGCAGTTCTTC
CDR3aa: CASSVAVGHPRGNNNEQFF

v_gene: TRBV6-5
abundance: NA
d_gene: NA
j_gene: TRBJ1-1
CDR3nt: TGTGCCAGCAGAACCCTGCGCACTGAAGCTTTCTTT
CDR3aa: CASRTLRTEAFF

v_gene: TRBV5-1
abundance: NA
d_gene: TRBD1
j_gene: TRBJ2-7
CDR3nt: TGCGCCAGCAGCTTGGGGCAGGGGGACGAGCAGTACTTC
CDR3aa: CASSLGQGDEQYF

v_gene: TRBV29-1
abundance: NA
d_gene: NA
j_gene: TRBJ1-1
CDR3nt: TGCAGCGTTTCTCGGCGCCTAAACACTGAAGCTTTCTTT
CDR3aa: CSVSRRLNTEAFF

v_gene: TRBV25-1
abundance: NA
d_gene: NA
j_gene: TRBJ2-1
CDR3nt: TGTGCCAGCAGTGAATATGAGTACGAGCAGTTCTTC
CDR3aa: CASSEYEYEQFF

v_gene: TRBV7-3
abundance: once
d_gene: NA
j_gene: TRBJ1-5
CDR3nt: TGTGCCAGCAGCCCGGGGGAAAATCAGCCCCAGCATTTT
CDR3aa: CASSPGENQPQHF

v_gene: TRBV29-1
abundance: once
d_gene: TRBD2
j_gene: TRBJ2-1
CDR3nt: TGCAGCGTCGATGCGGGACTAGCGGGAGGGCGTTACAATGAGCAGTTCTTC
CDR3aa: CSVDAGLAGGRYNEQFF

v_gene: TRBV11-2
abundance: once
d_gene: TRBD1
j_gene: TRBJ2-5
CDR3nt: TGTGCCAGCAGCTTCGGACAGGGGGAGACCCAGTACTTC
CDR3aa: CASSFGQGETQYF

v_gene: TRBV30
abundance: NA
d_gene: NA
j_gene: TRBJ1-2
CDR3nt: TGTGCCTGTCCTTGGTGGGGGTATGGCTACACCTTC
CDR3aa: CACPWWGYGYTF

v_gene: TRBV7-6
abundance: NA
d_gene: NA
j_gene: TRBJ2-1
CDR3nt: TGTGCCAGCAGCTTAGCTTTGGGCAGGGCATCTTACAATGAGCAGTTCTTC
CDR3aa: CASSLALGRASYNEQFF

v_gene: TRBV5-4
abundance: NA
d_gene: NA
j_gene: TRBJ2-5
CDR3nt: TGCGCCAGCAGCCAAGGGCAGCGGGCCTACTCCCAAGAGACCCAGTACTTC
CDR3aa: CASSQGQRAYSQETQYF

v_gene: TRBV6-5
abundance: few
d_gene: NA
j_gene: TRBJ1-2
CDR3nt: TGTGCCAGCAGTTACTCCGATAACTATGGCTACACCTTC
CDR3aa: CASSYSDNYGYTF

v_gene: TRBV29-1
abundance: NA
d_gene: NA
j_gene: TRBJ1-1
CDR3nt: TGCAGCGTTAATGGGCGGGCCACTGAAGCTTTCTTT
CDR3aa: CSVNGRATEAFF

v_gene: TRBV6-5
abundance: NA
d_gene: TRBD2
j_gene: TRBJ2-7
CDR3nt: TGTGCCAGCAGAACGACTAGCGGGAGGTGGCAGTACTTC
CDR3aa: CASRTTSGRWQYF

v_gene: TRBV7-2
abundance: few
d_gene: TRBD2
j_gene: TRBJ2-7
CDR3nt: TGTGCCAGCAGCACTGGGGCGGGGGGGACCTACGAGCAGTACTTC
CDR3aa: CASSTGAGGTYEQYF

v_gene: TRBV15
abundance: NA
d_gene: NA
j_gene: TRBJ1-2
CDR3nt: TGTGCCACCAGCAGAGATCGGGGAGATTGGCGAGGCTACACCTTC
CDR3aa: CATSRDRGDWRGYTF

v_gene: TRBV29-1
abundance: NA
d_gene: NA
j_gene: TRBJ2-5
CDR3nt: TGCAGCGTTGAGGACAGTATAGGTACTGTGGCCCAGTACTTC
CDR3aa: CSVEDSIGTVAQYF

v_gene: TRBV14
abundance: NA
d_gene: NA
j_gene: TRBJ1-2
CDR3nt: TGTGCCAGCAGCCGCTTGTTACTCCATGGCTACACCTTC
CDR3aa: CASSRLLLHGYTF

v_gene: TRBV5-1
abundance: NA
d_gene: NA
j_gene: TRBJ1-1
CDR3nt: TGCGCCAGCAGCCGCGAATTGCGAAACACTGAAGCTTTCTTT
CDR3aa: CASSRELRNTEAFF

v_gene: TRBV30
abundance: NA
d_gene: NA
j_gene: TRBJ2-7
CDR3nt: TGTGCCTGGAACCCTAGGGGCTACGAGCAGTACTTC
CDR3aa: CAWNPRGYEQYF

v_gene: TRBV10-3
abundance: few
d_gene: NA
j_gene: TRBJ2-5
CDR3nt: TGTGCCATCAGTGTACAGGGCCCGGGGCGAGAGACCCAGTACTTC
CDR3aa: CAISVQGPGRETQYF

v_gene: TRBV6-4
abundance: few
d_gene: NA
j_gene: TRBJ2-2
CDR3nt: TGTGCCAGCAGTGACTCGATAAGGAGGGGCACCACCGGGGAGCTGTTTTTT
CDR3aa: CASSDSIRRGTTGELFF

v_gene: TRBV23-1
abundance: few
d_gene: NA
j_gene: TRBJ2-1
CDR3nt: TGCGCCAGCATCACACTACCAGGGGATGAGCAGTTCTTC
CDR3aa: CASITLPGDEQFF

v_gene: TRBV29-1
abundance: NA
d_gene: TRBD2
j_gene: TRBJ2-1
CDR3nt: TGCAGCGTCGAAACCCGGACTAGCGGGAGTTGGGGTGAGCAGTTCTTC
CDR3aa: CSVETRTSGSWGEQFF

v_gene: TRBV7-8
abundance: few
d_gene: NA
j_gene: TRBJ2-2
CDR3nt: TGTGCCAGCAGCCCCCTCGTCCGTAACACCGGGGAGCTGTTTTTT
CDR3aa: CASSPLVRNTGELFF

v_gene: TRBV27
abundance: NA
d_gene: TRBD1
j_gene: TRBJ2-1
CDR3nt: TGTGCCAGCAGTTTATTCAGGGGGAACAATGAGCAGTTCTTC
CDR3aa: CASSLFRGNNEQFF

v_gene: TRBV7-3
abundance: NA
d_gene: TRBD1
j_gene: TRBJ2-7
CDR3nt: TGTGCCAGCGGAATGGGACAGGGGGCCTACGAGCAGTACTTC
CDR3aa: CASGMGQGAYEQYF

v_gene: TRBV30
abundance: NA
d_gene: TRBD2
j_gene: TRBJ2-3
CDR3nt: TGTGCCTGGAGCGCTGGACTAGTTAGCACAGATACGCAGTATTTT
CDR3aa: CAWSAGLVSTDTQYF

v_gene: TRBV29-1
abundance: NA
d_gene: NA
j_gene: TRBJ1-5
CDR3nt: TGCAGCGTTGTGACAGCTCTTAATCAGCCCCAGCATTTT
CDR3aa: CSVVTALNQPQHF

v_gene: TRBV30
abundance: NA
d_gene: NA
j_gene: TRBJ1-1
CDR3nt: TGTGCCTGGAAGGTCGGCTTGCGCTTGAACACTGAAGCTTTCTTT
CDR3aa: CAWKVGLRLNTEAFF

v_gene: TRBV7-9
abundance: NA
d_gene: NA
j_gene: TRBJ1-6
CDR3nt: TGTGCCAGCAGCTTAGTGGAAGTTTCACCCCTCCACTTT
CDR3aa: CASSLVEVSPLHF

v_gene: TRBV7-9
abundance: once
d_gene: NA
j_gene: TRBJ2-1
CDR3nt: TGTGCCAGCAGCCAATCCCGGACCTCTGGAGTCAATGAGCAGTTCTTC
CDR3aa: CASSQSRTSGVNEQFF

v_gene: TRBV11-2
abundance: NA
d_gene: TRBD2
j_gene: TRBJ2-2
CDR3nt: TGTGCCAGCAGCTTAGATCCAAGCGGGGGGGCATACACCGGGGAGCTGTTTTTT
CDR3aa: CASSLDPSGGAYTGELFF

v_gene: TRBV7-2
abundance: NA
d_gene: NA
j_gene: TRBJ1-5
CDR3nt: TGTGCCAGCAGCTTAGGAATTGTAGGTCAGCCCCAGCATTTT
CDR3aa: CASSLGIVGQPQHF

v_gene: TRBV9
abundance: NA
d_gene: NA
j_gene: TRBJ1-4
CDR3nt: TGTGCCAGCAGCGTAGACGGCGGGCCTGAAAAACTGTTTTTT
CDR3aa: CASSVDGGPEKLFF

v_gene: TRBV6-5
abundance: NA
d_gene: TRBD1
j_gene: TRBJ1-6
CDR3nt: TGTGCCAGCAGTTGGGACAGGACGAATTCACCCCTCCACTTT
CDR3aa: CASSWDRTNSPLHF

v_gene: TRBV19
abundance: NA
d_gene: NA
j_gene: TRBJ1-5
CDR3nt: TGTGCCAGTAGCGTCCGTGGGGTGTCCCAGCATTTT
CDR3aa: CASSVRGVSQHF

v_gene: TRBV15
abundance: NA
d_gene: NA
j_gene: TRBJ1-5
CDR3nt: TGTGCCACCAGCGGAGTGACCAGGGGCAATCAGCCCCAGCATTTT
CDR3aa: CATSGVTRGNQPQHF

v_gene: TRBV18
abundance: NA
d_gene: NA
j_gene: TRBJ2-7
CDR3nt: TGTGCCAGCTCACCACCGGGGGCGGGACGGGAGTCCTACGAGCAGTACTTC
CDR3aa: CASSPPGAGRESYEQYF

v_gene: TRBV5-4
abundance: NA
d_gene: TRBD1
j_gene: TRBJ1-2
CDR3nt: TGTGCCAGCAGCTTGCGTGGTCCACAGGGGCACTATGGCTACACCTTC
CDR3aa: CASSLRGPQGHYGYTF

v_gene: TRBV29-1
abundance: NA
d_gene: TRBD1
j_gene: TRBJ2-2
CDR3nt: TGCAGCGTTGTTCTCCCCCTGGGACAGGGGAAGGACACCGGGGAGCTGTTTTTT
CDR3aa: CSVVLPLGQGKDTGELFF

v_gene: TRBV4-1
abundance: few
d_gene: TRBD2
j_gene: TRBJ2-2
CDR3nt: TGCGCCAGCAGCCCGTTGCCTAGCGGAACCGGGGAGCTGTTTTTT
CDR3aa: CASSPLPSGTGELFF

v_gene: TRBV5-4
abundance: few
d_gene: NA
j_gene: TRBJ2-3
CDR3nt: TGTGCCAGCAGTTCGACAGGCCTCACAGATACGCAGTATTTT
CDR3aa: CASSSTGLTDTQYF

v_gene: TRBV29-1
abundance: NA
d_gene: NA
j_gene: TRBJ2-1
CDR3nt: TGCAGCGTTGGAGGCCTCTACAATGAGCAGTTCTTC
CDR3aa: CSVGGLYNEQFF

v_gene: TRBV11-2
abundance: NA
d_gene: NA
j_gene: TRBJ1-4
CDR3nt: TGTGCCAGCAGCTTTCGAGTTGCAACTAATGAAAAACTGTTTTTT
CDR3aa: CASSFRVATNEKLFF

v_gene: TRBV29-1
abundance: NA
d_gene: NA
j_gene: TRBJ1-1
CDR3nt: TGCAGCGTACTGAAAGAGGCGACTGAAGCTTTCTTT
CDR3aa: CSVLKEATEAFF

v_gene: TRBV6-6
abundance: NA
d_gene: TRBD1
j_gene: TRBJ1-2
CDR3nt: TGTGCCAGCAGTTACACGGACAGGGAAAACTATGGCTACACCTTC
CDR3aa: CASSYTDRENYGYTF

v_gene: TRBV28
abundance: NA
d_gene: TRBD1
j_gene: TRBJ2-1
CDR3nt: TGTGCCAGCAGTTCCTCATCGGACAGGGGACCCTACAATGAGCAGTTCTTC
CDR3aa: CASSSSSDRGPYNEQFF

v_gene: TRBV5-1
abundance: NA
d_gene: NA
j_gene: TRBJ1-2
CDR3nt: TGCGCCAGCAGGATCGGGACGGATGACTATGGCTACACCTTC
CDR3aa: CASRIGTDDYGYTF

v_gene: TRBV4-1
abundance: NA
d_gene: TRBD2
j_gene: TRBJ2-1
CDR3nt: TGCGCCAGCAGCCAAGGACCGACTAGCGGGAGGAATGAGCAGTTCTTC
CDR3aa: CASSQGPTSGRNEQFF

v_gene: TRBV5-1
abundance: NA
d_gene: TRBD2
j_gene: TRBJ2-3
CDR3nt: TGCGCCAGCAGCCTGCAACTAGCGCTGAGCACAGATACGCAGTATTTT
CDR3aa: CASSLQLALSTDTQYF